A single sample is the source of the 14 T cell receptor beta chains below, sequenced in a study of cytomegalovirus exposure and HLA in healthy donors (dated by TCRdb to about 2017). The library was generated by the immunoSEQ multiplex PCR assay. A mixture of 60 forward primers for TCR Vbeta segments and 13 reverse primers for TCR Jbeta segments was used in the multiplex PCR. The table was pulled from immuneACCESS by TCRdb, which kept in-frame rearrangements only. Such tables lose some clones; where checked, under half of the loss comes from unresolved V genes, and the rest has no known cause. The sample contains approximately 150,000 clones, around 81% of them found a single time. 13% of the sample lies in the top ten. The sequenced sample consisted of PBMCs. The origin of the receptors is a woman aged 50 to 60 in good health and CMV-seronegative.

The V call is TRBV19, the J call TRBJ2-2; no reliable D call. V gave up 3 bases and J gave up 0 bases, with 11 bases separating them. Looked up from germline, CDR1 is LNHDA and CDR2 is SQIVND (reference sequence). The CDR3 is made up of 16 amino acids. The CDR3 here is CASSMAGRPNTGELFF. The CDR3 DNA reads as TGTGCCAGTAGTATGGCTGGCAGGCCGAACACCGGGGAGCTGTTTTTT.

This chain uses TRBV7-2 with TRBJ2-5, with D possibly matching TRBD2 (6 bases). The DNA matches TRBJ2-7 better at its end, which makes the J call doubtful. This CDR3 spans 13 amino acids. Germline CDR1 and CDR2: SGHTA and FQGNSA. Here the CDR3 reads CASSSQLAGEQYF. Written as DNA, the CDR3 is TGTGCCAGCAGCTCCCAACTAGCTGGCGAGCAGTACTTC.

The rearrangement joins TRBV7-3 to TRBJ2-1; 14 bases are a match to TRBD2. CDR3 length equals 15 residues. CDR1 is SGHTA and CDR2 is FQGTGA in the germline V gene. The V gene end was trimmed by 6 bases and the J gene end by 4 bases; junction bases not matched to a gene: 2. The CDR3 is CASSRTSGGYNEQFF. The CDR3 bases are TGTGCCAGCAGTCGGACTAGCGGGGGGTACAATGAGCAGTTCTTC.

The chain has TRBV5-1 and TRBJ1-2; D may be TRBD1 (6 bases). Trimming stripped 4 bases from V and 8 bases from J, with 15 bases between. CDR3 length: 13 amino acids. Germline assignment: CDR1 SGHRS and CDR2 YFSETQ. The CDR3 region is CASSPQGLGGYTF. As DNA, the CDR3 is TGCGCCAGCAGCCCACAGGGATTGGGGGGCTACACCTTC. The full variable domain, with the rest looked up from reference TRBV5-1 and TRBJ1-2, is KAGVTQTPRYLIKTRGQQVTLSCSPISGHRSVSWYQQTPGQGLQFLFEYFSETQRNKGNFPGRFSGRQFSNSRSEMNVSTLELGDSALYLCASSPQGLGGYTFGSGTRLTVV.

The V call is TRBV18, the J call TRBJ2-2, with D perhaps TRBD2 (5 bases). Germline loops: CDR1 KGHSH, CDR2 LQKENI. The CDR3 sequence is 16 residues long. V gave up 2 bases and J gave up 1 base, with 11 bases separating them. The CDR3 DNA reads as TGTGCCAGCTCACCAAGGACTCACCTGAACACCGGGGAGCTGTTTTTT. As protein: CASSPRTHLNTGELFF.

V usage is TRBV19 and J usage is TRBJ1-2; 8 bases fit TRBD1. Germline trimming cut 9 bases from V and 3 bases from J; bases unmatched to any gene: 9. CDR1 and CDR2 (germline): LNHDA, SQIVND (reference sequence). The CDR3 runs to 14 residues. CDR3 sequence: CASQDRGGDYGYTF. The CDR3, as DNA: TGTGCCAGCCAAGACAGGGGTGGAGACTATGGCTACACCTTC.

The CDR3 DNA sequence: TGTGCCAGCAGCTCTGGGACAGGGGTTGGCTATGGCTACACCTTC. Protein sequence: CASSSGTGVGYGYTF. This chain links TRBV11-3 with TRBJ1-2; 10 bases fit TRBD1. In germline, CDR1 is SGHNT, CDR2 YENEEA. With 4 bases clipped from V and 4 bases from J, the junction kept 6 bases outside the gene matches. This CDR3 has 15 residues.

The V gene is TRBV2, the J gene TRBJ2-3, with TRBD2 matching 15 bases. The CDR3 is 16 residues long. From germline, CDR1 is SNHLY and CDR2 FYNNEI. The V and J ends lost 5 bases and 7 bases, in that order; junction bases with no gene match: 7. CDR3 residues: CASSTGTSGGTHTQYF. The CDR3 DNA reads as TGTGCCAGCAGTACCGGGACTAGCGGGGGGACGCATACGCAGTATTTT.

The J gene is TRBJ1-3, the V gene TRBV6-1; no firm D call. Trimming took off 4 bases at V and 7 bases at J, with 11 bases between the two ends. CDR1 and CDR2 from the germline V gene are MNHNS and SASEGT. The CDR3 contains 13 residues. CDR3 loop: CASSVRGGNTIYF. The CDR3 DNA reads TGTGCCAGCAGTGTACGGGGTGGGAACACCATATATTTT.

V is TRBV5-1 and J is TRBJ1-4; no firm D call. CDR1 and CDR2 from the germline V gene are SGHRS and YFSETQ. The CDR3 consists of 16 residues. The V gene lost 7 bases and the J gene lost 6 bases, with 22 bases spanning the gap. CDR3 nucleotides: TGCGCCAGCGGGAAAGGAGGTGGGCAGAGGGATGAAAAACTGTTTTTT. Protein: CASGKGGGQRDEKLFF.

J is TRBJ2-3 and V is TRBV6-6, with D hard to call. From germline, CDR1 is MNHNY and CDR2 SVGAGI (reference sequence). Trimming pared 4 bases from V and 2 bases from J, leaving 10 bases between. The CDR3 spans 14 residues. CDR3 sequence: CASSSPGFTDTQYF. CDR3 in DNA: TGTGCCAGCAGTTCCCCCGGTTTCACAGATACGCAGTATTTT.

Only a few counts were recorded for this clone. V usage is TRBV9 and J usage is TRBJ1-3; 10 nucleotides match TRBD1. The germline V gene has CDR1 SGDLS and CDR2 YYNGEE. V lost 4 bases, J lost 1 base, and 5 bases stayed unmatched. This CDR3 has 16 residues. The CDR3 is CASSTGDRGSGNTIYF. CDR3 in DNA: TGTGCCAGCAGCACCGGGGACAGGGGTTCTGGAAACACCATATATTTT.

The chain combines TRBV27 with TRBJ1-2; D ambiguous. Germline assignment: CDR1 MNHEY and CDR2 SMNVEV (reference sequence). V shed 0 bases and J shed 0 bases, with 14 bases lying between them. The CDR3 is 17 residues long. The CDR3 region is CASSLSGGGSANYGYTF. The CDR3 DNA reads TGTGCCAGCAGTTTATCAGGTGGCGGCAGCGCTAACTATGGCTACACCTTC.

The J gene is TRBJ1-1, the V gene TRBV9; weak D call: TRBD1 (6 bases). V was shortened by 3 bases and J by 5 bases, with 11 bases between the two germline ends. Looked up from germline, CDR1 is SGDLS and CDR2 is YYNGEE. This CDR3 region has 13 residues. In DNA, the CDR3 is TGTGCCAGCAGCGCGCACAGGGAAACTGAAGCTTTCTTT. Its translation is CASSAHRETEAFF.